This T cell receptor beta chain was retrieved from a study of human T cells and chemical hapten exposure. The wider study: While the approximately 24-week study was under way, patients received diphenylcyclopropenone on the scalp every week.

Study-wide results and caveats: The immune response of these alopecia patients might not match healthy individuals'.

TCRdb processed the RACE reads anew with MiXCR; each CDR3 protein has one entry. The repertoire consists of about 350,000 distinct CDR3 sequences, with 6% to 7% occurring once and the leading ten covering around 5.6%. Described time point: patch test 2, 6 weeks after DPC sensitization. Treatment: therapeutic diphenylcyclopropenone sensitization with weekly scalp DPC. A word on this clonotype: Its antigen is as yet unknown.

The sequencing here drew on whole blood, taken in connection with sensitization to the hapten diphenylcyclopropenone (DPC). The receptor's source is a young woman with alopecia areata. Some clones in this sample may be carry-over from other donors' samples.

CDR3 residues: CASSPGTRKETQYF. The CDR3 DNA reads TGCGCCAGCAGCCCAGGGACTCGTAAAGAGACCCAGTACTTC. The chain combines TRBV5-1 with TRBJ2-5, with a tentative D call TRBD2 (6 bases). Trimming cost V 4 bases and J 3 bases, with 13 bases left between them. From germline, CDR1 is SGHRS and CDR2 YFSETQ. CDR3 length: 14 residues. Using reference TRBV5-1 and TRBJ2-5 for the parts outside the CDR3, the full variable domain is KAGVTQTPRYLIKTRGQQVTLSCSPISGHRSVSWYQQTPGQGLQFLFEYFSETQRNKGNFPGRFSGRQFSNSRSEMNVSTLELGDSALYLCASSPGTRKETQYFGPGTRLLVL.